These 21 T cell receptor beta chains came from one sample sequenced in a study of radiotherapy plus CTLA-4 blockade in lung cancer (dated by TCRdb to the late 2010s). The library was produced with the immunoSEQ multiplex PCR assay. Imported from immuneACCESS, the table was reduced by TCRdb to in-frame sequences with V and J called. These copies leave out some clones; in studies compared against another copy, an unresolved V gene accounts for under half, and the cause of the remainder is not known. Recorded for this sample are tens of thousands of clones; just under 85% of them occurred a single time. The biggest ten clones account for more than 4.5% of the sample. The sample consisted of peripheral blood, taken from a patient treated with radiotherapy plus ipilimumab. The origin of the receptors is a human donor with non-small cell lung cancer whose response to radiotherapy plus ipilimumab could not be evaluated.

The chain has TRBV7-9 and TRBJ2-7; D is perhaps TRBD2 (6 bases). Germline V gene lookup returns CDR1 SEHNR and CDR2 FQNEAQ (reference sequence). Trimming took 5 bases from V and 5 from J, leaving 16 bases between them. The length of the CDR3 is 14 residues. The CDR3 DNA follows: TGTGCCAGCAGCCAGGGACTCACTCCCGACGAGCAGTACTTC. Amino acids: CASSQGLTPDEQYF.

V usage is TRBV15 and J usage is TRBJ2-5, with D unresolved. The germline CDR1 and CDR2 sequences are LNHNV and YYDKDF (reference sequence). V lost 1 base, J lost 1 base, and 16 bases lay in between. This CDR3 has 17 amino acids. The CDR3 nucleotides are TGTGCCACCAGCAGAGGATCTATCACGGGTCCCCAAGAGACCCAGTACTTC. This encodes CATSRGSITGPQETQYF.

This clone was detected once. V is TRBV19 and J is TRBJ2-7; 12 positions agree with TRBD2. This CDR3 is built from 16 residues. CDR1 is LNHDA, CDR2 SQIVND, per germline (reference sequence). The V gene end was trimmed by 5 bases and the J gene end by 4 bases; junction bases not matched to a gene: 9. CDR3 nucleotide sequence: TGTGCCAGTAGTCCAGCCGGACTAGCGGGAACATACGAGCAGTACTTC. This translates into CASSPAGLAGTYEQYF.

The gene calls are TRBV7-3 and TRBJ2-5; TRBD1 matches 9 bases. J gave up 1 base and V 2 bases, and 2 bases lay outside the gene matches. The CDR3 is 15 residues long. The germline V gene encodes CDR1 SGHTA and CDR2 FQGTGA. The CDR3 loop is CASSLRQGGQETQYF. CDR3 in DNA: TGTGCCAGCAGCTTACGACAGGGGGGCCAAGAGACCCAGTACTTC.

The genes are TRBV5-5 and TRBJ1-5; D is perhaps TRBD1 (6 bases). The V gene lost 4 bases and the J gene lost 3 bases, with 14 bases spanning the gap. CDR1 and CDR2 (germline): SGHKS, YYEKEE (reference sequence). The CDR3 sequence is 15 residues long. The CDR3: CASSRLTGPNQPQHF. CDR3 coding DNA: TGTGCCAGCAGCAGATTGACAGGCCCCAATCAGCCCCAGCATTTT.

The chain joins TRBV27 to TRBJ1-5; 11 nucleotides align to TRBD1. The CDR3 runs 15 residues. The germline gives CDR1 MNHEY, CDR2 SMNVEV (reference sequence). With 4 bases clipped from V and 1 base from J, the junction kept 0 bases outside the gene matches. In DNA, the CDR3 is TGTGCCAGCAGTTGGACAGGGGGCAGCAATCAGCCCCAGCATTTT. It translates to CASSWTGGSNQPQHF.

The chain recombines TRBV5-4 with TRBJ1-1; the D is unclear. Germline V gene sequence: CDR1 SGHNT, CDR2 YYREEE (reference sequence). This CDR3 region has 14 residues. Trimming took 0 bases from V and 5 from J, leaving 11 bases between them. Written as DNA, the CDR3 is TGTGCCAGCAGCTTGGACTGGGAGGGAACTGAAGCTTTCTTT. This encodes CASSLDWEGTEAFF.

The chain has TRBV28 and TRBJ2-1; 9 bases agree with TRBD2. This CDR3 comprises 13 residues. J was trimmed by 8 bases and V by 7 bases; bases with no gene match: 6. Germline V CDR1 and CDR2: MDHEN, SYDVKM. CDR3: CASISSGIYEQFF. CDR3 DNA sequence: TGTGCCAGCATATCTAGCGGGATCTATGAGCAGTTCTTC.

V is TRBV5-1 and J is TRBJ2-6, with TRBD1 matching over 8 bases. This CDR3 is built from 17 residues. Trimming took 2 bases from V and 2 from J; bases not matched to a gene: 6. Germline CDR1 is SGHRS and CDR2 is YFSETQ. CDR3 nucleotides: TGCGCCAGCAGCTTTGGGAGACAGGGGCCTGGGGCCAACGTCCTGACTTTC. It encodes CASSFGRQGPGANVLTF.

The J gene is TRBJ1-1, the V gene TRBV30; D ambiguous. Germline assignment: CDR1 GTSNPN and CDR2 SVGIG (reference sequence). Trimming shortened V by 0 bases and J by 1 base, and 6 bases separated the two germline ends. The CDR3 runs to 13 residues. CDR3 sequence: CAWSVQTNTEAFF. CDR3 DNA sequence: TGTGCCTGGAGTGTACAGACGAACACTGAAGCTTTCTTT.

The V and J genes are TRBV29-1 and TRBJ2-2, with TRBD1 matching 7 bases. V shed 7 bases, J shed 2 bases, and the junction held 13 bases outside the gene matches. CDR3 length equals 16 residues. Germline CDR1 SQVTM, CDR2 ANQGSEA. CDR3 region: CSAEYRGAPNTGELFF. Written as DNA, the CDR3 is TGCAGCGCCGAGTACAGGGGCGCACCTAACACCGGGGAGCTGTTTTTT.

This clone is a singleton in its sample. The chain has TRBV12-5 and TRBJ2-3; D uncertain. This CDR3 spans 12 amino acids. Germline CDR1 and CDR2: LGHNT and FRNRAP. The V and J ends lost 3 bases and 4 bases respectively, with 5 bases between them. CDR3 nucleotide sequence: TGTGCTAGTGGTTTTAGTGCAGATACGCAGTATTTT. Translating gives CASGFSADTQYF.

The CDR3 nucleotides are TGTGCCAGCACCGTGACTAGCAACAATGAGCAGTTCTTC. It codes for CASTVTSNNEQFF. The chain uses TRBV6-6 and TRBJ2-1, with 7 bases aligning to TRBD2. The junction had 5 bases not matched to a gene; V was cut back by 7 bases and J by 5 bases. The germline V gene encodes CDR1 MNHNY and CDR2 SVGAGI (reference sequence). The CDR3 is 13 residues long.

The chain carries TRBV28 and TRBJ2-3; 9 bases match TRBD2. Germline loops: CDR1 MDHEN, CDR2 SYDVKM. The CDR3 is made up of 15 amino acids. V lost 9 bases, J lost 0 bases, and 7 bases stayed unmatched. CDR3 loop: CASHRLAGSTDTQYF. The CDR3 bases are TGTGCCAGTCACAGGCTAGCGGGGAGCACAGATACGCAGTATTTT.

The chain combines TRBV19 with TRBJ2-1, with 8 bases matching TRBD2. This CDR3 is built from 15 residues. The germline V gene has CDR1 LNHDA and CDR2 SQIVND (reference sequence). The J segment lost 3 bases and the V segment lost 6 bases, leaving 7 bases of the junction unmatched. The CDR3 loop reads CASSRGSGSYNEQFF. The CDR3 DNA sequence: TGTGCCAGTAGCCGAGGAAGCGGGAGCTACAATGAGCAGTTCTTC.

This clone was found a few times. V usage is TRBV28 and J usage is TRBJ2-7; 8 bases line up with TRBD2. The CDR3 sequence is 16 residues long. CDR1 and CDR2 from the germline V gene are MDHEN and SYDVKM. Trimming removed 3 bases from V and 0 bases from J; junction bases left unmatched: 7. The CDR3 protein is CASSFTLAGLSYEQYF. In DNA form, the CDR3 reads TGTGCCAGCAGTTTTACCCTAGCGGGCCTCTCCTACGAGCAGTACTTC.

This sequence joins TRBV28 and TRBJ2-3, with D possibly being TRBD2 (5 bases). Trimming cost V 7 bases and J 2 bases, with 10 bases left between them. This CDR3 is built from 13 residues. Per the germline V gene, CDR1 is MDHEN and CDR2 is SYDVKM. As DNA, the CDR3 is TGTGCCAGCATGAGCGGCTACACAGATACGCAGTATTTT. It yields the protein CASMSGYTDTQYF.

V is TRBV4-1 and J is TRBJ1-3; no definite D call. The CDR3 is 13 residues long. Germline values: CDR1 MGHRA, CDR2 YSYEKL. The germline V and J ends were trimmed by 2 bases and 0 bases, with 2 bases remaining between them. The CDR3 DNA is TGCGCCAGCAGCCAATACTCTGGAAACACCATATATTTT. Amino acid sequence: CASSQYSGNTIYF.

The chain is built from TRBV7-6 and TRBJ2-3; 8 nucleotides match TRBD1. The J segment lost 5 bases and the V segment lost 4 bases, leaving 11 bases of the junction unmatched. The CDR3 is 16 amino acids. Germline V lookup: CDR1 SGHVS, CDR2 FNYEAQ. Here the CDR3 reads CASSSPGQESLDTQYF. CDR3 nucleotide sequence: TGTGCCAGCAGCTCCCCGGGACAGGAAAGTTTAGATACGCAGTATTTT.

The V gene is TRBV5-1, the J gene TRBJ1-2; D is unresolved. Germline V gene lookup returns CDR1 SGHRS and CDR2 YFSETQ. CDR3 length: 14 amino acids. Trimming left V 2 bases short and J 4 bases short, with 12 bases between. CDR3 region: CASSFEGSPYGYTF. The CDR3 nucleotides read TGCGCCAGCAGCTTTGAGGGATCTCCCTATGGCTACACCTTC.

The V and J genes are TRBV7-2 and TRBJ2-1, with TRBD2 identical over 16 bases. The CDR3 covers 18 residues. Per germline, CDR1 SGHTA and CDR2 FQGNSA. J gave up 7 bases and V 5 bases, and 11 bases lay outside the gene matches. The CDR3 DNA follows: TGTGCCAGCAGCCCCCGAGGGACTAGCGGGAGGGGACATAATGAGCAGTTCTTC. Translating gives CASSPRGTSGRGHNEQFF.